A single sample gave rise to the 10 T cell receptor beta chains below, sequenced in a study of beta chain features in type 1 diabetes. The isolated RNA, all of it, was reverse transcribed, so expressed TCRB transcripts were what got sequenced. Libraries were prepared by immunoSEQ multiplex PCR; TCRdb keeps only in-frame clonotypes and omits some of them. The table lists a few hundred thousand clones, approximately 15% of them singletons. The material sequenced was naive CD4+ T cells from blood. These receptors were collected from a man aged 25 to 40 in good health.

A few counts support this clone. The CDR3 spells CSVSSYEQYV. The CDR3 DNA sequence: TGCAGCGTTTCCTCCTACGAGCAGTACGTC. V gene TRBV29-1 combines with J gene TRBJ2-7; D is undetermined. This CDR3 spans 10 amino acids. Germline CDR1 reads SQVTM; CDR2 reads ANQGSEA. Trimming cost V 5 bases and J 0 bases, with 2 bases left between them.

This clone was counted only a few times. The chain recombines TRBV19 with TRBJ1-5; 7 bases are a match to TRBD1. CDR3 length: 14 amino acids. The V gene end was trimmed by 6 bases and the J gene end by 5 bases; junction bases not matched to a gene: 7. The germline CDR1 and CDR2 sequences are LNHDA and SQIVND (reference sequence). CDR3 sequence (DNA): TGTGCCAGTAGGGTGGTAGGGGGCGATCAGCCCCAGCATTTT. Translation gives CASRVVGGDQPQHF.

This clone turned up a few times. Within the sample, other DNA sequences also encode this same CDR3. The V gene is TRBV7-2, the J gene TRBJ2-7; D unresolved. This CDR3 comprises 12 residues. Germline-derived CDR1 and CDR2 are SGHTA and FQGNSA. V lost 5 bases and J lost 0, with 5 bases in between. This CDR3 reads CASSLSSYEQYF. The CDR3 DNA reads TGTGCCAGCAGCCTGAGCTCCTACGAGCAGTACTTC.

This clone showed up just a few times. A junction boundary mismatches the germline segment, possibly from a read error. CDR3 DNA: TGTGCTAGCAGCTTAGGAAACTTAAACAATGAGCAGTTCTTC. This translates into CASSLGNLNNEQFF. This rearrangement joins TRBV7-7 to TRBJ2-1, with D unclear. The length of the CDR3 is 14 residues. Germline values: CDR1 SSHAT, CDR2 FNYEAQ (reference sequence).

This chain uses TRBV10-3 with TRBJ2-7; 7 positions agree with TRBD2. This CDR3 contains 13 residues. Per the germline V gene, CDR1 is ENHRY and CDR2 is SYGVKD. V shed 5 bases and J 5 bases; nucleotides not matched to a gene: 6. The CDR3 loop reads CAISPKGGDEQYF. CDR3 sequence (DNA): TGTGCCATCAGTCCCAAGGGAGGGGACGAGCAGTACTTC.

The CDR3 DNA reads as TGTGCCAGCAGTGTCGAGGCGCAGCGGGGCTCCAATGAGCAGTTCTTC. Amino acids: CASSVEAQRGSNEQFF. The rearrangement uses TRBV2 and TRBJ2-1; TRBD2 aligns across 7 bases. The CDR3 consists of 16 residues. V lost 4 bases to trimming and J lost 6 bases; unmatched junction nucleotides: 12. Per the germline V gene, CDR1 is SNHLY and CDR2 is FYNNEI.

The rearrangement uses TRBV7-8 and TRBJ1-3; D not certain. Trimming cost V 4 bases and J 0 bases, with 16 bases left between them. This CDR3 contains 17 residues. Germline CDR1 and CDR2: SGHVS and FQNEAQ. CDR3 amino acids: CASSSTGSLHSGNTIYF. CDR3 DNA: TGTGCCAGCAGCTCGACCGGGAGCCTTCACTCTGGAAACACCATATATTTT.

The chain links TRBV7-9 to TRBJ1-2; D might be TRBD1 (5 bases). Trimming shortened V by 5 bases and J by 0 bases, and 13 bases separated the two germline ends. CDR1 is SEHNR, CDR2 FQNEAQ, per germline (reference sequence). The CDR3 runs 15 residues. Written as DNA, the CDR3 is TGTGCCAGCAGCCGCTCGGACAAATCTAACTATGGCTACACCTTC. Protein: CASSRSDKSNYGYTF.

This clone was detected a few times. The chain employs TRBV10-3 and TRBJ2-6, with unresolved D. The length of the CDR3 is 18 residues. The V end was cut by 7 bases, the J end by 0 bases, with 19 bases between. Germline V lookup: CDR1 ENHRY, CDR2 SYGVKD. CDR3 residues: CAITPFQQLPSGANVLTF. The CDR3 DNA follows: TGTGCCATCACCCCCTTTCAACAATTACCCTCTGGGGCCAACGTCCTGACTTTC.

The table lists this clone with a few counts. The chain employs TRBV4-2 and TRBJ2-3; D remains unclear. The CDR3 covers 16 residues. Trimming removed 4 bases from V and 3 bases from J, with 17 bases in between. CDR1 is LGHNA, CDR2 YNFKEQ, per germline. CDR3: CASSLARRFGTDTQYF. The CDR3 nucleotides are TGTGCCAGCAGCCTGGCGAGGCGTTTTGGAACAGATACGCAGTATTTT.